The next 18 T cell receptor beta chains were all read from a single sample in a study of control samples from healthy donors and cancer patients (dated by TCRdb to the early 2020s). The library relied on the immunoSEQ multiplex PCR assay. TCRdb stores this immuneACCESS table with in-frame sequences only. Part of the clones is absent; in the studies checked, under half of the shortfall reflects unresolved V genes, and no reason is known for the rest. The sample has some 120,000 clones on record, more than 85% of them singletons. Of the sample, approximately 8% falls within the top ten clones. Sequenced input: blood. The origin of the receptors is a woman aged 18-29 years in good health.

The rearrangement joins TRBV28 to TRBJ2-7, with a tentative D call TRBD2 (6 bases). This CDR3 contains 14 residues. Germline-derived CDR1 and CDR2 are MDHEN and SYDVKM. V lost 3 bases and J lost 7, with 16 bases in between. CDR3 sequence reads: CASSLDGSAREQYF. The CDR3 nucleotides are TGTGCCAGCAGTTTGGACGGGAGCGCAAGGGAGCAGTACTTC.

The CDR3 loop is CASRSGWVMGGQYF. In DNA form, the CDR3 reads TGTGCCAGCAGGTCAGGCTGGGTGATGGGCGGGCAGTACTTC. The rearrangement links TRBV28 to TRBJ2-7; D remains ambiguous. This CDR3 region has 14 residues. Trimming took off 6 bases at V and 9 bases at J, with 21 bases between the two ends. Germline V gene lookup returns CDR1 MDHEN and CDR2 SYDVKM.

The V call is TRBV18, the J call TRBJ2-1, with D perhaps TRBD1 or TRBD2 (5 bases each). Germline loops: CDR1 KGHSH, CDR2 LQKENI. Trimming left V 3 bases short and J 9 bases short, with 12 bases between. The length of the CDR3 is 13 residues. The CDR3: CASSPPGQGEQFF. Here the CDR3 DNA reads TGTGCCAGCTCACCCCCGGGGCAGGGTGAGCAGTTCTTC.

CDR3 bases: TGTGCCTGGAGTCCTTGGACAGATTATGGCTACACCTTC. Translating gives CAWSPWTDYGYTF. This chain links TRBV30 with TRBJ1-2, with D perhaps TRBD1 (6 bases). Germline V gene lookup returns CDR1 GTSNPN and CDR2 SVGIG (reference sequence). V was trimmed by 2 bases and J by 5 bases, leaving 12 bases between them. The CDR3 has 13 residues. The whole variable domain, filled in from reference TRBV30 and TRBJ1-2, reads SQTIHQWPATLVQPVGSPLSLECTVEGTSNPNLYWYRQAAGRGLQLLFYSVGIGQISSEVPQNLSASRPQDRQFILSSKKLLLSDSGFYLCAWSPWTDYGYTFGSGTRLTVV.

V usage is TRBV3-1 (or the pseudogene TRBV3-2) and J usage is TRBJ1-2; D is unclear. The CDR3 is 13 amino acids. V was pared by 1 base and J by 4 bases, with 7 bases between. CDR1 and CDR2 from the germline V gene are LGHDT and YNNKEL (reference sequence). The CDR3 bases are TGTGCCAGCAGCCAAGGGGGTGTCTATGGCTACACCTTC. The encoded protein is CASSQGGVYGYTF.

This chain uses TRBV5-5 with TRBJ2-3; no clear D. Germline CDR1 is SGHKS and CDR2 is YYEKEE (reference sequence). V dropped 1 base and J dropped 0 bases, with 15 bases sitting between them. This CDR3 is built from 17 residues. The CDR3 spells CASSLPQVQSSTDTQYF. The DNA for the CDR3 is TGTGCCAGCAGCTTGCCCCAAGTGCAATCTAGCACAGATACGCAGTATTTT.

V and J are TRBV7-2 and TRBJ2-7; D may be TRBD2 (6 bases). This CDR3 spans 13 amino acids. CDR1 and CDR2 (germline): SGHTA, FQGNSA. Deletions cut 5 bases from V and 3 bases from J, with 11 bases between. The CDR3 region has the DNA TGTGCCAGCAGCCCTGTGGAGGGCTACGAGCAGTACTTC. This encodes CASSPVEGYEQYF.

This chain connects TRBV20-1 to TRBJ2-3; D may be TRBD2 (5 bases). The V end was cut by 6 bases, the J end by 1 base, with 5 bases between. This CDR3 is 11 amino acids long. From germline, CDR1 is DFQATT and CDR2 SNEGSKA (reference sequence). The CDR3 DNA follows: TGCAGTGCAGCGGGCACAGATACGCAGTATTTT. Amino acid sequence: CSAAGTDTQYF.

The chain couples TRBV27 to TRBJ2-7; 9 bases fit TRBD1. The CDR3 has 13 amino acids. J lost 5 bases, V lost 4 bases, and 3 bases had no gene match. Germline V gene sequence: CDR1 MNHEY, CDR2 SMNVEV (reference sequence). CDR3 region: CASSWTGEDEQYF. CDR3 bases: TGTGCCAGCAGTTGGACAGGGGAGGACGAGCAGTACTTC.

The chain employs TRBV5-1 and TRBJ2-7; possible D gene TRBD2, 6 bases. The CDR3 has 17 residues. The germline gives CDR1 SGHRS, CDR2 YFSETQ. V lost 0 bases, J lost 3 bases, and 19 bases lay in between. The CDR3 DNA is TGCGCCAGCAGCTTGGCCCAAGTCGGGGACTTCTTCTACGAGCAGTACTTC. Translated: CASSLAQVGDFFYEQYF.

The J gene is TRBJ2-5, the V gene TRBV5-1; D may be TRBD1 (6 bases). With 6 bases removed from V and 5 bases from J, the gap between germline ends came to 26 bases. The CDR3 consists of 17 residues. Germline CDR1 is SGHRS and CDR2 is YFSETQ. CDR3 sequence: CASTPTTNPRGGETQYF. The CDR3 bases are TGCGCCAGCACCCCGACCACCAATCCCAGGGGCGGGGAGACCCAGTACTTC.

This chain joins TRBV20-1 and TRBJ1-6; the D is unclear. Germline lookup yields CDR1 DFQATT and CDR2 SNEGSKA (reference sequence). CDR3 length: 15 amino acids. Deletions cut 3 bases from V and 7 bases from J, with 16 bases between. This chain's CDR3 is CSASAFGGGNSPLHF. CDR3 in DNA: TGCAGTGCTAGTGCATTCGGAGGTGGGAATTCACCCCTCCACTTT.

The chain uses TRBV30 and TRBJ1-5; D unclear. V shed 1 base and J shed 0 bases, with 7 bases lying between them. From germline, CDR1 is GTSNPN and CDR2 SVGIG (reference sequence). The CDR3 is 14 amino acids. CDR3 loop: CAWSGADSNQPQHF. DNA for the CDR3: TGTGCCTGGAGTGGGGCGGATAGCAATCAGCCCCAGCATTTT.

The genes are TRBV5-8 and TRBJ2-2; D perhaps matches TRBD2 (7 bases). Germline loops: CDR1 SGHTS, CDR2 YDEGEE. CDR3 size: 17 residues. V gave up 0 bases and J gave up 0 bases, with 12 bases separating them. The CDR3 region is CASSLVGGPPNTGELFF. The CDR3 nucleotides read TGTGCCAGCAGCTTGGTGGGGGGGCCTCCGAACACCGGGGAGCTGTTTTTT.

This clone was detected only once. V gene TRBV28 combines with J gene TRBJ1-2; tentative D call: TRBD1 (6 bases). The germline V gene has CDR1 MDHEN and CDR2 SYDVKM. Deletions cut 4 bases from V and 4 bases from J, with 13 bases between. The CDR3 sequence is 14 residues long. For the CDR3, the DNA is TGTGCCAGCAGTTCCTACAGGGAAGCCTATGGCTACACCTTC. Translating it yields CASSSYREAYGYTF.

This rearrangement joins TRBV5-1 to TRBJ1-1, with D uncertain. Trimming cost V 2 bases and J 0 bases, with 5 bases left between them. Germline CDR1 is SGHRS and CDR2 is YFSETQ. This CDR3 spans 13 amino acids. CDR3 DNA: TGCGCCAGCAGCTTATGGATGAACACTGAAGCTTTCTTT. Translating gives CASSLWMNTEAFF.

The genes are TRBV6-5 and TRBJ2-1, with TRBD2 matching 7 bases. Germline V gene sequence: CDR1 MNHEY, CDR2 SVGAGI. The CDR3 length is 13 residues. J gave up 6 bases and V 7 bases, and 6 bases lay outside the gene matches. The CDR3 nucleotides read TGTGCCAGCACTATGGGGGGGGGCAATGAGCAGTTCTTC. This encodes CASTMGGGNEQFF.

J is TRBJ2-6 and V is TRBV29-1, with 9 bases lining up with TRBD2. Germline V gene sequence: CDR1 SQVTM, CDR2 ANQGSEA. The CDR3 covers 15 residues. V trimming: 6 bases; J trimming: 0 bases; junction bases outside the gene matches: 3. The CDR3 DNA follows: TGCAGCGTGAGCGGGGGGCTCTCTGGGGCCAACGTCCTGACTTTC. It encodes CSVSGGLSGANVLTF.